This is a list of T cell receptor beta chains from one sample in a study of breast tumors, draining lymph nodes, adjacent tissues. Each CDR3 protein is one row after TCRdb ran MiXCR on the multiplex PCR reads. This table has around 290,000 distinct CDR3 sequences, more than 30% appearing once. Sequenced input: axillary lymph node tissue. All receptors derive from a female donor with breast cancer. Some clones in this sample may be carry-over from other donors' samples. Each CDR3 is given with its conserved first and last residue. A D gene is named only where the DNA matches it firmly. Size is omitted from some rows. Given values are once, few, many or a class for expanded clones.

size | D | J | V | DNA | CDR3
many | NA | TRBJ2-3 | TRBV10-2 | TGCGCCAGCAGTGTGAGGGAAAGCACAGATACGCAGTATTTT | CASSVRESTDTQYF
NA | TRBD2 | TRBJ2-7 | TRBV6-2/TRBV6-3 | TGTGCCAGCAGTTATTTGGGAGGGAGGGCCTACGAGCAGTACTTC | CASSYLGGRAYEQYF
NA | TRBD1 | TRBJ2-1 | TRBV20-1 | TGCAGTGCCCCACACGCGGACAGGGGGCACAATGAGCAGTTTTTC | CSAPHADRGHNEQFF
NA | TRBD2 | TRBJ2-5 | TRBV7-9 | TGTGCCAGCAGCCACCGGACTAGCGGGAGTGGGACCCAGTACTTC | CASSHRTSGSGTQYF
many | NA | TRBJ2-7 | TRBV4-2 | TGTGCCAGCAGCCAAGAAGGGACACCAGCGGGCTCCTACGAGCAGTACTTC | CASSQEGTPAGSYEQYF
few | NA | TRBJ1-5 | TRBV6-6 | TGTGCCAGCAGCCCCCGGGGTGTGGTTGGGGGTCAGCCCCAGCATTTT | CASSPRGVVGGQPQHF
many | NA | TRBJ2-5 | TRBV15 | TGTGCCACCACCCTAAACCCGGGACTCGAACTGGAGACCCAGTACTTC | CATTLNPGLELETQYF
many | TRBD1 | TRBJ1-3 | TRBV20-1 | TGCAGTGCTAGTCTGGCAGGGGGGAGAGGAAACACCATATATTTT | CSASLAGGRGNTIYF
NA | NA | TRBJ1-2 | TRBV27 | TGTGCCAGCAGTCCTCGACAGGCCTATGGCTACGCCTTC | CASSPRQAYGYAF
many | NA | TRBJ2-1 | TRBV29-1 | TGCAGCGTTGACAGGACTATCGGCTACAATGAGCAGTTCTTC | CSVDRTIGYNEQFF
many | NA | TRBJ2-2 | TRBV5-1 | TGCGCCAGCAGCGTGGGACAGAACACCGGGGAGCTGTTTTTT | CASSVGQNTGELFF
NA | TRBD1 | TRBJ1-2 | TRBV10-1 | TGCGCCAGCAGTGCCGACAGGGGACGGAACTATGGCTACACCTTC | CASSADRGRNYGYTF
many | NA | TRBJ1-2 | TRBV27 | TGTGCCAGCAGTTTATCTAAGGGGTATGGCTACACCTTC | CASSLSKGYGYTF
many | NA | TRBJ2-2 | TRBV7-9 | TGTGCCGGCAGCTTAGGAGTCACCGGGGAGCTGTTTTTT | CAGSLGVTGELFF
few | NA | TRBJ1-1 | TRBV24-1 | TGTGCCACCAGTGATGGCCCCGGGACACGAGATCAAGCTTTCTTT | CATSDGPGTRDQAFF
NA | NA | TRBJ2-6 | TRBV9 | TGTGCCAGCAGCAAAGGACTGACCTCTGGGGCCAACGTCCTGACTTTC | CASSKGLTSGANVLTF
many | TRBD1 | TRBJ1-2 | TRBV7-9 | TGTGCCAGCAGCAGCGGGACAGGGGTTTACGGCTACACCTTC | CASSSGTGVYGYTF
many | NA | TRBJ1-6 | TRBV20-1 | TGCAGTGCTAGATTTTCAGTCAATTCACCCCTCCACTTT | CSARFSVNSPLHF
few | NA | TRBJ2-5 | TRBV27 | TGTGCCAGCAGTCGCCGGGCGGGATTTGGGAAAGAGACCCAGTACTTC | CASSRRAGFGKETQYF
few | NA | TRBJ2-5 | TRBV18 | TGTGCCAGCTCACCACCGGGACCATTACCCACTGAGACCCAGTACTTC | CASSPPGPLPTETQYF
NA | TRBD2 | TRBJ2-3 | TRBV9 | TGTGCCAGCAGCGGGCCGGGGACTAGCGGGAGAACAAGCGCAGATACGCAGTATTTT | CASSGPGTSGRTSADTQYF
many | NA | TRBJ2-7 | TRBV12-3/TRBV12-4 | TGTGCCAGCAGTTTAGTGGGCAGATACGAGCAGTACTTC | CASSLVGRYEQYF
many | NA | TRBJ2-7 | TRBV7-6 | TGTGCCAGCAGCTTAGGGGGCGGGGACGAGCAGTACTTC | CASSLGGGDEQYF
many | NA | TRBJ2-2 | TRBV4-2 | TGTGCCAGCAGCCAAGATCAACGGATCGGGGAGCTGTTTTTT | CASSQDQRIGELFF
NA | NA | TRBJ2-2 | TRBV5-6 | TGTGCCAGCAGCTTCGGCGGGACGGCCAGCGACACCGGGGAGCTGTTTTTT | CASSFGGTASDTGELFF
many | NA | TRBJ1-5 | TRBV7-9 | TGTGCCAGCAGCTTAGCAGGGAGTCAGCCCCAGCATTTT | CASSLAGSQPQHF
many | TRBD2 | TRBJ2-5 | TRBV5-5 | TGTGCCAGCAGCTTGGGGCTAGCGGACCAAGAGACCCAGTACTTC | CASSLGLADQETQYF
many | NA | TRBJ2-2 | TRBV7-3 | TGTGCCAGCAGCCGTACAGTGGCAGGAACTTCCGGGGAGCTGTTTTTT | CASSRTVAGTSGELFF
many | NA | TRBJ2-1 | TRBV11-1 | TGTGCCAGCAGCCTCCCCCCCCGCGGGCGCAATGAGCAGTTCTTC | CASSLPPRGRNEQFF